Listed here are 10 T cell receptor beta chains from one sample, sequenced in a study of T cells in Graves' hyperthyroidism and ophthalmopathy. Regions amplified from RNA transcripts were the TCR beta CDR3 regions. First-round RT-PCR of the TCR CDR3 relied on the HTBI primer set. TCRdb reprocessed the multiplex PCR reads with MiXCR, giving one entry per CDR3 protein. The sample includes hundreds of thousands of distinct CDR3 sequences, about 15% of them seen just once. Sequenced input: blood. The source is a woman in her 30s with Graves' hyperthyroidism.

This clonotype was counted only a few times. The chain uses TRBV11-2 and TRBJ1-2, with 7 nucleotides matching TRBD1. CDR1 and CDR2 from the germline V gene are SGHAT and FQNNGV. J was trimmed by 4 bases and V by 1 base; bases with no gene match: 15. This CDR3 comprises 18 residues. CDR3 sequence reads: CASSLGPRDSSEGYGYTF. DNA for the CDR3: TGTGCCAGCAGCTTAGGCCCCCGGGACAGCAGTGAGGGCTATGGCTACACCTTC.

The V gene is TRBV19, the J gene TRBJ2-7, with D possibly being TRBD1 or TRBD2 (6 bases each). Germline-derived CDR1 and CDR2 are LNHDA and SQIVND (reference sequence). V shed 5 bases and J shed 6 bases, with 20 bases lying between them. The CDR3 consists of 15 residues. The CDR3 loop reads CASSVGGPRLSEQYF. CDR3 nucleotides: TGTGCCAGTAGTGTCGGGGGCCCTCGTCTCTCCGAGCAGTACTTC.

The table lists this clonotype with many counts. The CDR3 sequence is CASSATLGGGSYNEQFF. The CDR3 DNA follows: TGTGCCAGCAGCGCAACTTTGGGGGGGGGGTCCTACAATGAGCAGTTCTTC. The V call is TRBV7-8, the J call TRBJ2-1; 7 bases are shared with TRBD2. V shed 5 bases and J 1 base; nucleotides not matched to a gene: 11. The CDR3 length is 17 residues. CDR1 is SGHVS, CDR2 FQNEAQ, per germline.

This sequence joins TRBV7-9 and TRBJ2-1; 8 bases agree with TRBD1. V dropped 0 bases and J dropped 7; count of bases not matched to a gene: 8. This CDR3 region has 16 residues. CDR1 and CDR2 from the germline V gene are SEHNR and FQNEAQ (reference sequence). The chain's CDR3 is CASSLAHGTGENEQFF. CDR3 DNA sequence: TGTGCCAGCAGCTTAGCGCATGGGACAGGCGAAAATGAGCAGTTCTTC.

This clonotype has a count of ten or more. The chain links TRBV30 to TRBJ2-1, with D unclear. V lost 3 bases, J lost 10 bases, and 10 bases lay in between. The CDR3 is 11 amino acids. Germline CDR1 GTSNPN, CDR2 SVGIG (reference sequence). As DNA, the CDR3 is TGTGCCTGGAGCGGCCTGGAAGAGCAGTTCTTC. It is translated as CAWSGLEEQFF.

In regard to this clonotype: Just one base apart from a much larger clone, this may be a read error. This chain links TRBV29-1 with TRBJ2-5; 11 bases fit TRBD2. Germline V gene sequence: CDR1 SQVTM, CDR2 ANQGSEA. This CDR3 contains 16 residues. CDR3 coding DNA: TGCAGCGTTGAAGTTCCTAGCGGGGGGATCCAAGGGACCCAGTACTTC. It yields the protein CSVEVPSGGIQGTQYF.

This clonotype was recorded many times. This rearrangement joins TRBV5-1 to TRBJ2-1; 10 nucleotides agree with TRBD2. Germline V gene data show CDR1 as SGHRS and CDR2 as YFSETQ. This CDR3 has 14 residues. V lost 2 bases and J lost 6; bases outside the gene matches: 2. CDR3 sequence: CASSLAGGSNEQFF. The CDR3 nucleotides read TGCGCCAGCAGCTTAGCGGGAGGGAGCAATGAGCAGTTCTTC.

The rearrangement joins TRBV20-1 to TRBJ2-7; weak D call: TRBD2 (5 bases). V lost 5 bases and J lost 3, with 11 bases in between. The germline gives CDR1 DFQATT, CDR2 SNEGSKA (reference sequence). The CDR3 contains 12 residues. As DNA, the CDR3 is TGCAGTGCTTGGACTTCCGACTACGAGCAGTACTTC. Its translation is CSAWTSDYEQYF.

The chain links TRBV19 to TRBJ2-6; D remains unclear. This CDR3 comprises 14 residues. Germline values: CDR1 LNHDA, CDR2 SQIVND (reference sequence). V lost 1 base, J lost 2 bases, and 3 bases lay in between. CDR3 region: CASSIAPGANVLTF. CDR3 DNA: TGTGCCAGTAGTATAGCCCCTGGGGCCAACGTCCTGACTTTC.

The CDR3 protein is CASSLLGGGEETQYF. CDR3 nucleotide sequence: TGTGCCAGCAGCTTACTCGGAGGCGGGGAAGAGACCCAGTACTTC. The chain has TRBV27 and TRBJ2-5, with a possible D match to TRBD2 (6 bases). The length of the CDR3 is 15 residues. Looked up from germline, CDR1 is MNHEY and CDR2 is SMNVEV (reference sequence). Trimming removed 6 bases from V and 3 bases from J, with 17 bases in between.